The 21 T cell receptor beta chains below were found in one sample sequenced in a study of blood T cell repertoires in COVID-19. This table comes from immunoSEQ multiplex PCR, and its TCRdb copy is limited to in-frame clones, with some not included. The table records under 150,000 clones, approximately 84% of them present only once. Material for sequencing was peripheral blood. The receptor source for this set is a human donor in a cohort sampled during active COVID-19.

V is TRBV7-2 and J is TRBJ1-2; maybe TRBD1 (5 bases). CDR1 and CDR2 from the germline V gene are SGHTA and FQGNSA. The CDR3 sequence is 14 residues long. Trimming took off 1 base at V and 7 bases at J, with 13 bases between the two ends. The CDR3 is CASSLVQGGSGYTF. Here the CDR3 DNA reads TGTGCCAGCAGCTTAGTTCAGGGAGGTAGTGGCTACACCTTC.

This clone has only one observation. The J gene is TRBJ2-5, the V gene TRBV4-1, with 13 nucleotides matching TRBD2. Germline trimming cut 4 bases from V and 5 bases from J; bases unmatched to any gene: 4. The germline V gene has CDR1 MGHRA and CDR2 YSYEKL. The CDR3 loop spans 15 amino acids. CDR3 in amino acids: CASSLLAGGRETQYF. The CDR3 DNA follows: TGCGCCAGCAGCCTACTAGCGGGGGGGAGGGAGACCCAGTACTTC.

This chain links TRBV18 with TRBJ1-2; 8 bases match TRBD1. V lost 5 bases, J lost 8 bases, and 7 bases stayed unmatched. CDR1 and CDR2 (germline): KGHSH, LQKENI. This CDR3 contains 13 residues. The CDR3 region is CASSSQGALGYTF. The DNA for the CDR3 is TGTGCCAGCTCATCCCAGGGGGCGCTGGGCTACACCTTC.

J is TRBJ2-7 and V is TRBV12-5, with 8 positions matching TRBD2. There are 15 residues in the CDR3. With V trimmed by 3 bases and J by 2 bases, 6 bases remained unmatched. Germline CDR1 is LGHNT and CDR2 is FRNRAP. The CDR3 region is CASGFGRGGTYEQYF. The CDR3 DNA is TGTGCTAGTGGTTTCGGCCGCGGGGGGACCTACGAGCAGTACTTC. Supplemented by reference TRBV12-5 and TRBJ2-7, the full variable domain reads DARVTQTPRHKVTEMGQEVTMRCQPILGHNTVFWYRQTMMQGLELLAYFRNRAPLDDSGMPKDRFSAEMPDATLATLKIQPSEPRDSAVYFCASGFGRGGTYEQYFGPGTRLTVT.

The J gene is TRBJ1-4, the V gene TRBV6-6; 8 bases are shared with TRBD1. The V gene end was trimmed by 5 bases and the J gene end by 0 bases; junction bases not matched to a gene: 14. CDR1 is MNHNY and CDR2 is SVGAGI in the germline V gene (reference sequence). The CDR3 totals 19 residues. The CDR3 sequence: CASSPGRGPFSATNEKLFF. The CDR3, as DNA: TGTGCCAGCAGTCCCGGCAGGGGGCCCTTTTCTGCAACTAATGAAAAACTGTTTTTT.

This chain joins TRBV19 and TRBJ2-2, with 7 bases that match TRBD1. V was pared by 10 bases and J by 0 bases, with 11 bases of the junction left unmatched. Germline V gene lookup returns CDR1 LNHDA and CDR2 SQIVND (reference sequence). This CDR3 has 16 residues. The CDR3 DNA follows: TGTGCCACCTCGAAGGGGGCAGGGGCGAACACCGGGGAGCTGTTTTTT. Encoded protein: CATSKGAGANTGELFF.

This clone was found once. The CDR3: CASSTPTGGGGEAFF. DNA of the CDR3: TGTGCCAGCAGCACCCCGACAGGGGGCGGCGGGGAAGCTTTCTTT. This chain joins TRBV11-2 and TRBJ1-1, with 10 bases matching TRBD1. The CDR3 sequence is 15 residues long. Trimming took 5 bases from V and 8 from J; bases not matched to a gene: 11. Germline values: CDR1 SGHAT, CDR2 FQNNGV.

A single count supports this clone. This rearrangement joins TRBV11-3 to TRBJ2-2, with TRBD2 matching 7 bases. This CDR3 comprises 15 residues. The germline CDR1 and CDR2 sequences are SGHNT and YENEEA. Trimming at V came to 6 bases and at J to 2 bases, leaving 6 bases not matched to a gene. The CDR3 sequence: CASSVRGDNTGELFF. The CDR3 DNA follows: TGTGCCAGCAGTGTCCGGGGGGACAACACCGGGGAGCTGTTTTTT. Together with reference TRBV11-3 and TRBJ2-2, the CDR3 gives the full variable domain: EAGVVQSPRYKIIEKKQPVAFWCNPISGHNTLYWYLQNLGQGPELLIRYENEEAVDDSQLPKDRFSAERLKGVDSTLKIQPAELGDSAVYLCASSVRGDNTGELFFGEGSRLTVL.

This clone has only a few counts. The V call is TRBV19, the J call TRBJ2-1; 7 positions match TRBD1. Germline assignment: CDR1 LNHDA and CDR2 SQIVND (reference sequence). Trimming at V came to 1 base and at J to 3 bases, leaving 3 bases not matched to a gene. The CDR3 is 15 residues long. For the CDR3, the DNA is TGTGCCAGTAGTATAGGGAACAGGGGCTACAATGAGCAGTTCTTC. The encoded protein is CASSIGNRGYNEQFF.

The chain couples TRBV11-2 to TRBJ1-1; D perhaps matches TRBD1 (6 bases). V was trimmed by 5 bases and J by 7 bases, leaving 17 bases between them. This CDR3 has 14 residues. Germline V gene data show CDR1 as SGHAT and CDR2 as FQNNGV. The CDR3 is CASSRGMVGSEAFF. Here the CDR3 DNA reads TGTGCCAGCAGCAGGGGGATGGTAGGCAGTGAAGCTTTCTTT.

This clone was counted a few times. The chain couples TRBV27 to TRBJ2-7; a possible D gene is TRBD1 (6 bases). CDR3 length: 13 residues. CDR1 and CDR2 from the germline V gene are MNHEY and SMNVEV (reference sequence). The V gene lost 3 bases and the J gene lost 3 bases, with 9 bases spanning the gap. The CDR3: CASSLGAVYEQYF. The CDR3 DNA follows: TGTGCCAGCAGTTTGGGGGCGGTCTACGAGCAGTACTTC.

The chain employs TRBV5-1 and TRBJ1-2; the match to TRBD1 covers 8 bases. The germline gives CDR1 SGHRS, CDR2 YFSETQ. This CDR3 region has 13 residues. After removal of 0 bases from V and 6 bases from J, the junction contained 1 base not matched to a gene. CDR3 nucleotides: TGCGCCAGCAGCTTGGGGGACAGGAATGGCTACACCTTC. Translating gives CASSLGDRNGYTF.

The rearrangement links TRBV6-5 to TRBJ2-7, with 7 positions matching TRBD1. The CDR3 runs 15 residues. Germline V gene sequence: CDR1 MNHEY, CDR2 SVGAGI. Trimming took 5 bases from V and 1 from J; bases not matched to a gene: 8. The CDR3 bases are TGTGCCAGCAGTCTTACAGGGGTACAGTCCTACGAGCAGTACTTC. Translated, it gives CASSLTGVQSYEQYF.

The J gene is TRBJ1-1, the V gene TRBV19, with D tentatively TRBD1 (5 bases). V was pared by 5 bases and J by 0 bases, with 16 bases between. Germline values: CDR1 LNHDA, CDR2 SQIVND (reference sequence). This CDR3 spans 16 amino acids. CDR3 DNA sequence: TGTGCCAGTAGTGACGCGGGGGTTCGGCTGAACACTGAAGCTTTCTTT. As protein: CASSDAGVRLNTEAFF.

V and J are TRBV6-6 and TRBJ2-5, with D tentatively TRBD1 (6 bases). The germline gives CDR1 MNHNY, CDR2 SVGAGI (reference sequence). This CDR3 contains 14 residues. V lost 6 bases, J lost 1 base, and 12 bases lay in between. In DNA, the CDR3 is TGTGCCAGCAGCACAGGGACACCCCAAGAGACCCAGTACTTC. Protein sequence: CASSTGTPQETQYF.

V gene TRBV9 combines with J gene TRBJ2-3; 11 positions match TRBD2. Germline V lookup: CDR1 SGDLS, CDR2 YYNGEE. The junction had 2 bases not matched to a gene; V was cut back by 2 bases and J by 0 bases. The CDR3 spans 16 residues. The CDR3 region is CASSVGTSGSTDTQYF. The CDR3, as DNA: TGTGCCAGCAGCGTTGGGACTAGCGGTAGCACAGATACGCAGTATTTT.

This clone appeared a single time. The gene calls are TRBV3-1 (or the pseudogene TRBV3-2) and TRBJ2-4, with D possibly TRBD2 on 5 matching bases. Germline V gene data show CDR1 as LGHDT and CDR2 as YNNKEL (reference sequence). V lost 0 bases, J lost 13 bases, and 10 bases lay in between. This CDR3 is built from 12 residues. For the CDR3, the DNA is TGTGCCAGCAGCCAAGAGCGAAGAGGGCAGTACTTC. Translated, it gives CASSQERRGQYF.

This sequence joins TRBV5-1 and TRBJ2-3; the D is unclear. Trimming left V 1 base short and J 0 bases short, with 12 bases between. CDR3 size: 16 residues. Germline V lookup: CDR1 SGHRS, CDR2 YFSETQ. DNA of the CDR3: TGCGCCAGCAGCTTGAGGCCTAGTCAGAGCACAGATACGCAGTATTTT. Translating it yields CASSLRPSQSTDTQYF.

The chain links TRBV15 to TRBJ2-1; D perhaps matches TRBD1 (6 bases). V lost 8 bases, J lost 0 bases, and 8 bases lay in between. There are 13 residues in the CDR3. Germline V gene data show CDR1 as LNHNV and CDR2 as YYDKDF (reference sequence). CDR3 region: CATGTLSYNEQFF. The CDR3 coding sequence is TGTGCCACCGGGACACTCTCCTACAATGAGCAGTTCTTC.

The chain carries TRBV19 and TRBJ2-7, with a weak D call TRBD1 (6 bases). Germline assignment: CDR1 LNHDA and CDR2 SQIVND (reference sequence). The V end lost 3 bases, the J end lost 5 bases, and 14 bases lay between the germline ends. The CDR3 length is 14 residues. In DNA, the CDR3 is TGTGCCAGTAGTATTGGCAACAGGGCCCACGAGCAGTACTTC. It encodes CASSIGNRAHEQYF. The whole variable domain, remainder taken from reference TRBV19 and TRBJ2-7, is DGGITQSPKYLFRKEGQNVTLSCEQNLNHDAMYWYRQDPGQGLRLIYYSQIVNDFQKGDIAEGYSVSREKKESFPLTVTSAQKNPTAFYLCASSIGNRAHEQYFGPGTRLTVT.

This clone has more than one count but fewer than ten. V is TRBV11-3 and J is TRBJ2-2; no clear D gene. Trimming removed 4 bases at V and 4 bases at J, with 7 bases between. There are 13 residues in the CDR3. From germline, CDR1 is SGHNT and CDR2 YENEEA. The DNA for the CDR3 is TGTGCCAGCAGCTCCAGAACCACCGGGGAGCTGTTTTTT. It yields the protein CASSSRTTGELFF. The whole variable domain, remainder taken from reference TRBV11-3 and TRBJ2-2, is EAGVVQSPRYKIIEKKQPVAFWCNPISGHNTLYWYLQNLGQGPELLIRYENEEAVDDSQLPKDRFSAERLKGVDSTLKIQPAELGDSAVYLCASSSRTTGELFFGEGSRLTVL.